This T cell receptor (beta chain) was captured by sequencing in a study of regulatory T cells in long-lasting Graves disease. A note on this clonotype: Its antigen remains unknown.

Time point indicated: persistent/refractory GD, antithyroid drugs over 5 years with positive TRAb. PBMC RNA served as the TCR library source. Germline V gene lookup returns CDR1 LNHDA and CDR2 SQIVND (reference sequence). This CDR3 contains 16 residues. V lost 6 bases to trimming and J lost 4 bases; unmatched junction nucleotides: 10. Construction of TCR beta libraries relied on iRepertoire HTBI primers and on Arm-PCR targeting CDR3 regions. TCRdb independently ran MiXCR on the multiplex PCR reads; one entry per CDR3 protein. The sample comprises about 470,000 distinct CDR3 sequences, 20% to 25% of which are singletons, and around 7% rests with the top ten. Study-wide results and caveats: Sharing of public clonotypes was greater in persistent patients (around 2,500) than in new patients (roughly 1,000). Relative to newly diagnosed Graves' patients, persistent ones had lower TCR diversity.

The receptor was derived from a female donor with Graves disease. Sequences were derived from peripheral blood mononuclear cells (PBMCs), sampled when the disease was refractory, from a patient treated with antithyroid drugs. V usage is TRBV19 and J usage is TRBJ2-2; 8 nucleotides match TRBD1. In DNA, the CDR3 is TGTGCCAGTAGCCAAAGGCAGGGGGCCGTCACCGGGGAGCTGTTTTTT. Amino acid sequence: CASSQRQGAVTGELFF.